This record looks at one T cell receptor (beta chain) sequence and its context. These data originate in a study of early T cells in non-severe SARS-CoV-2 infection. From the 5' RACE reads, TCRdb called clonotypes with MiXCR, one entry per CDR3 protein. The sample has 60,000 to 90,000 distinct CDR3 sequences, about 17% seen once. Losses at the gene ends were 3 bases for V and 6 bases for J; bases not matched to a gene: 8. Germline lookup yields CDR1 SEHNR and CDR2 FQNEAQ (reference sequence). This CDR3 spans 17 amino acids. Source material: whole blood. The clonotype originates from an adult who was a healthcare worker with PCR-confirmed SARS-CoV-2 infection or an uninfected control (not recorded which). The J gene is TRBJ2-1, the V gene TRBV7-9, with 13 bases aligning to TRBD2. CDR3 amino acids: CASSFLLAGGLANEQFF. Written as DNA, the CDR3 is TGTGCCAGCAGCTTTTTACTAGCGGGGGGGCTGGCCAATGAGCAGTTCTTC.